This T cell receptor beta chain appears in the sequencing data of a study of a mutant IDH1 vaccine in newly diagnosed glioma. CDR3 length: 11 amino acids. The germline V gene has CDR1 SGHAT and CDR2 FQNNGV. V was trimmed by 2 bases and J by 5 bases, leaving 3 bases between them. Repertoires were generated with immunoSEQ multiplex PCR, while TCRdb's copy carries only in-frame clones and drops some. There are tens of thousands of clones in the sample; 75% to 85% occur only once, and 5% to 6.5% lies in the top ten. In the case of this clone: Its target is not known.

Time point given: week 47, end of study. The content of each vaccine dose was 300 ug of mutant IDH1 20-mer peptide, and topical imiquimod accompanied it. The receptor was isolated from a middle-aged man with glioma. The material sequenced was PBMCs, taken from a glioma patient whose treatment included an IDH1 peptide vaccine. This sequence joins TRBV11-2 and TRBJ2-5; D not resolved. CDR3 DNA sequence: TGTGCCAGCAGCTTATGGGAGACCCAGTACTTC. Protein product: CASSLWETQYF. Variable domain in full (rest from reference TRBV11-2 and TRBJ2-5): EAGVAQSPRYKIIEKRQSVAFWCNPISGHATLYWYQQILGQGPKLLIQFQNNGVVDDSQLPKDRFSAERLKGVDSTLKIQPAKLEDSAVYLCASSLWETQYFGPGTRLLVL.